This T cell receptor beta chain comes out of a study of cytomegalovirus exposure and HLA in healthy donors. About the research overall: There were 90 million to 130 million unique TCR beta sequences, drawn from roughly 200 million T cells, in an earlier analysis. There were 75 million to 95 million unique TCRs (from HLA-typed donors) in an early data release. Study-wide findings and caveats: As confirmed in vitro, three CMV-associated chains were specific for CMV antigens. Researchers catalogued approximately 160 TCR beta chains as cytomegalovirus-associated.

A word on this clone: Its antigen is undetermined.

PCR employed 60 Vbeta and 13 Jbeta primers. This table comes from immunoSEQ multiplex PCR, and its TCRdb copy is limited to in-frame clones, with some not included. Seen here are some 180,000 clones, 77% observed once, and the top ten hold about 1.5%. The junction had 1 base not matched to a gene; V was cut back by 4 bases and J by 3 bases. The CDR3 extends over 15 amino acids. The germline CDR1 and CDR2 sequences are SGHVS and FQNEAQ. The specimen was PBMCs. The TCR comes from a man aged 18 to 29 in good health and CMV-seronegative. The chain carries TRBV7-8 and TRBJ2-1, with 12 bases lining up with TRBD2. The CDR3 DNA follows: TGTGCCAGCAGCTGGACTAGCGGGGTCTACAATGAGCAGTTCTTC. Translated: CASSWTSGVYNEQFF.